This passage covers 27 T cell receptor beta chains from one sample sequenced in a study of CXCR3-negative and CXCR3-positive naive CD8 T cells (dated by TCRdb to 2018 to 2020). Overall study results and their limits: Compared with CXCR3-negative naive cells, CXCR3-positive naive cells had TRB CDR3s with higher hydrophobicity (lower Kidera factor 4), lower energy, and higher strength and volume indices.

No antigen is known for these receptors. The instrument was a NextSeq 550. The Human TCR Profiling Kit (MiLaboratory) was used to make UMI-labeled 5' RACE TRB cDNA libraries. TCRdb reanalyzed the reads, keeping one entry per CDR3 protein sequence and omitting DNA. The sample table records around 63,000 distinct CDR3 sequences. The leading ten clones occupy 4% to 5.5% of the sample. Sequencing input: naive CXCR3+ CD8+ T cells from blood. The label giving this sample's cell subset or site can be read as: CD45RO-CCR7+CD27+CD95- naive CD8+ T cells expressing CXCR3 (TNR3+). The receptors shown here come from a human donor in good health. Some clones in this sample may be carry-over from other donors' samples.

The chain carries TRBV7-8 and TRBJ2-5; checking the TCRdb D call of TRBD1 is not possible without DNA. This CDR3 has 13 amino acids. From germline, CDR1 is SGHVS and CDR2 FQNEAQ. The CDR3 is CASSAWGGETQYF.

This chain links TRBV4-3 with TRBJ1-1; TCRdb's D call of TRBD1 is untestable without DNA. The V gene's germline CDR1 is LGHNA and CDR2 YSLEER. CDR3 length equals 14 residues. CDR3 loop: CASSLGTGRTEAFF.

The gene calls are TRBV29-1 and TRBJ1-1; there is no DNA to check the TCRdb D call of TRBD1. The length of the CDR3 is 14 residues. The germline CDR1 and CDR2 sequences are SQVTM and ANQGSEA. CDR3 in amino acids: CSVAGLTGGTEAFF.

V gene TRBV4-3 combines with J gene TRBJ2-3. This CDR3 region has 13 residues. Looked up from germline, CDR1 is LGHNA and CDR2 is YSLEER. The CDR3 is CASSLRGTDTQYF.

This chain connects TRBV7-9 to TRBJ2-7; the D gene TCRdb calls, TRBD1, cannot be checked with no DNA. CDR3 length: 13 amino acids. The germline V gene has CDR1 SEHNR and CDR2 FQNEAQ (reference sequence). This CDR3 is CASSTGQSYEQYF.

The chain is built from TRBV11-2 and TRBJ2-1; TCRdb proposes TRBD2, but this gene call is untestable without DNA. Germline V gene sequence: CDR1 SGHAT, CDR2 FQNNGV. This CDR3 has 17 amino acids. The CDR3 here is CASSLDGGLAELNEQFF.

The chain links TRBV27 to TRBJ1-1. The CDR3 has 14 amino acids. Germline V lookup: CDR1 MNHEY, CDR2 SMNVEV (reference sequence). The chain's CDR3 is CASSLAGVNTEAFF.

The chain recombines TRBV18 with TRBJ2-1. CDR1 is KGHSH and CDR2 is LQKENI in the germline V gene. This CDR3 contains 13 residues. CDR3 amino acids: CASSPATYNEQFF.

The chain recombines TRBV29-1 with TRBJ1-2; with no DNA, the TCRdb D assignment of TRBD1 cannot be verified. Germline lookup yields CDR1 SQVTM and CDR2 ANQGSEA. The CDR3 has 13 residues. CDR3 protein: CSVPLETNYGYTF. Variable domain in full (rest from reference TRBV29-1 and TRBJ1-2): SAVISQKPSRDICQRGTSLTIQCQVDSQVTMMFWYRQQPGQSLTLIATANQGSEATYESGFVIDKFPISRPNLTFSTLTVSNMSPEDSSIYLCSVPLETNYGYTFGSGTRLTVV.

The chain joins TRBV7-9 to TRBJ1-1; TCRdb proposes TRBD1, but this gene call is untestable without DNA. CDR1 is SEHNR, CDR2 FQNEAQ, per germline (reference sequence). This CDR3 has 16 residues. CDR3 sequence: CASSPSTGIGKTEAFF.

CDR3 residues: CASSLAQGGRQETQYF. This sequence joins TRBV7-9 and TRBJ2-5; the TCRdb D gene call, TRBD2, has no DNA to confirm it. This CDR3 region has 16 residues. The germline CDR1 and CDR2 sequences are SEHNR and FQNEAQ (reference sequence).

The chain carries TRBV20-1 and TRBJ2-5; there is no DNA to check the TCRdb D call of TRBD1. The CDR3 length is 14 residues. Germline CDR1 is DFQATT and CDR2 is SNEGSKA (reference sequence). The CDR3 loop is CSARDGGGRETQYF.

V gene TRBV2 combines with J gene TRBJ2-7; TCRdb designates TRBD1, a call that cannot be tested without DNA. The CDR3 consists of 18 residues. Germline loops: CDR1 SNHLY, CDR2 FYNNEI. The CDR3 loop is CASSAHQRVKGGGYEQYF.

The V gene is TRBV19, the J gene TRBJ1-2. The V gene's germline CDR1 is LNHDA and CDR2 SQIVND (reference sequence). The CDR3 loop spans 14 amino acids. Here the CDR3 reads CASTPDLRNYGYTF.

The rearrangement joins TRBV2 to TRBJ2-1. Germline V gene data show CDR1 as SNHLY and CDR2 as FYNNEI. The CDR3 totals 13 residues. This CDR3 is CASSVGAYNEQFF. Full variable domain (remainder filled in from reference TRBV2 and TRBJ2-1): EPEVTQTPSHQVTQMGQEVILRCVPISNHLYFYWYRQILGQKVEFLVSFYNNEISEKSEIFDDQFSVERPDGSNFTLKIRSTKLEDSAMYFCASSVGAYNEQFFGPGTRLTVL.

The chain carries TRBV28 and TRBJ2-1; without DNA, the TCRdb call of TRBD1 cannot be checked. The CDR3 spans 16 residues. Germline V gene lookup returns CDR1 MDHEN and CDR2 SYDVKM. The CDR3 sequence: CASSLYRVPTYNEQFF.

The chain combines TRBV23-1 with TRBJ2-1; TCRdb indicates TRBD1, and absent DNA this call remains unverified. TRBV23-1 is classed as an ORF, of uncertain function. The CDR3 consists of 12 residues. CDR3: CASPGLGNEQFF.

The chain links TRBV12-5 to TRBJ2-7; the TCRdb D gene call, TRBD1, has no DNA to confirm it. The CDR3 totals 13 residues. Germline V lookup: CDR1 LGHNT, CDR2 FRNRAP. The CDR3 loop reads CAFSGTGEYEQYF.

The chain carries TRBV6-2 or TRBV6-3 and TRBJ2-7; the TCRdb call, TRBD2, lacks DNA for checking. The germline V gene has CDR1 MNHEY and CDR2 SVGEGT. The CDR3 extends over 19 amino acids. The chain's CDR3 is CASSYSTSGVQELSYEQYF.

The V gene is TRBV29-1, the J gene TRBJ2-1; TCRdb's assignment of TRBD2 cannot be checked, as there is no DNA. Germline V gene data show CDR1 as SQVTM and CDR2 as ANQGSEA. The CDR3 totals 17 residues. This CDR3 is CSVAGDPRFSSYNEQFF.

The chain has TRBV19 and TRBJ1-1; the D call of TRBD1 rests on TCRdb alone, since no DNA is present to check it. Germline CDR1 is LNHDA and CDR2 is SQIVND (reference sequence). The CDR3 has 13 residues. This CDR3 reads CASTLGRNTEAFF.

The chain recombines TRBV29-1 with TRBJ2-5; there is no DNA to check the TCRdb D call of TRBD1. This CDR3 spans 13 amino acids. CDR1 and CDR2 (germline): SQVTM, ANQGSEA. The CDR3 sequence is CSGRLAGDETQYF.

V and J are TRBV5-1 and TRBJ2-7. Germline CDR1 reads SGHRS; CDR2 reads YFSETQ. CDR3 length: 13 residues. The CDR3 sequence: CASSRTVNYEQYF.

The chain carries TRBV5-1 and TRBJ2-7; absent DNA, TCRdb's TRBD1 call cannot be checked. Germline V gene lookup returns CDR1 SGHRS and CDR2 YFSETQ. The CDR3 has 14 residues. The CDR3 loop reads CASSDGHKAYEQYF.

The V gene is TRBV29-1, the J gene TRBJ1-2; the TCRdb call, TRBD1, lacks DNA for checking. The CDR3 is made up of 13 amino acids. The germline CDR1 and CDR2 sequences are SQVTM and ANQGSEA. This CDR3 reads CSVSTGAGIGYTF. Using reference TRBV29-1 and TRBJ1-2 for the parts outside the CDR3, the full variable domain is SAVISQKPSRDICQRGTSLTIQCQVDSQVTMMFWYRQQPGQSLTLIATANQGSEATYESGFVIDKFPISRPNLTFSTLTVSNMSPEDSSIYLCSVSTGAGIGYTFGSGTRLTVV.

The chain has TRBV4-3 and TRBJ2-2. The CDR3 extends over 16 amino acids. The germline CDR1 and CDR2 sequences are LGHNA and YSLEER. CDR3: CASSQVTHRATGELFF.

The gene calls are TRBV3-1 and TRBJ2-1; the TCRdb call, TRBD2, lacks DNA for checking. The CDR3 covers 17 residues. Looked up from germline, CDR1 is LGHDT and CDR2 is YNNKEL (reference sequence). Here the CDR3 reads CASSPILGPRGGNEQFF.